This T cell receptor (beta chain) was retrieved from a study of T cell responses to AZD1222 COVID-19 vaccine listed by TCRdb under 2021. Concerning the study at large: TCR sequencing covered roughly 230 trial participants: 200 to 220 given two doses of AZD1222 and around 25 given two doses of MenACWY control vaccine. Enrollment into the trials was organized by age into subgroups of 18-55, 56-69 and 70-plus years, and those subgroups contained approximately 160, 26 and 62 TCR-sequenced participants, respectively. What the work shows at the level of the full study, not this receptor alone: No day 14 peak-response samples were available, so repertoires were characterized only after the peak T cell response. Vaccine-associated CD4 TCRs spanned the whole spike protein, with dominant responses in regions 160-218 and 743-854. Only a handful of AZD1222 recipients were SARS-CoV-2 seropositive at baseline, limiting conclusions about previously exposed vaccinees. The 56-69-year group was small, and its depth increase did not reach significance, likely because of low power. Participants were mostly white British and included more females than males, and it was suggested by the authors that clonal diversity may have been underestimated. Nearly half of unique spike-specific TCRs reportedly recognized epitopes outside regions mutated in the B.1.351 and B.1.1.7 variants. Spike-specific TCR breadth and depth rose significantly after two AZD1222 doses compared with day 0 and with MenACWY recipients.

V is cut by 5 bases and J by 8 bases, and the space between the germline ends is 9 bases. In the germline V gene (reference sequence), CDR1 corresponds to PRHDT and CDR2 to FYEKMQ. Counted from cysteine to phenylalanine, this CDR3 has 11 amino acids. Only the CDR3 DNA stays, 33 bases, in frame from base 1. The CDR3 regions of human TCRbeta chains were analyzed by immunosequencing. Under the source paper's analysis protocol: Repertoire TCRs were matched against a reference library of SARS-CoV-2-specific TCRs generated with the MIRA antigen-specificity platform. Breadth was defined as the fraction of unique TCRs that were SARS-CoV-2-associated, and depth was defined as the fraction of total T cells that were SARS-CoV-2-associated. Using the MIRA data, each spike-specific TCR was mapped to the spike region that the TCR reacts to and placed in a CD4 or CD8 class. Log10-transformed breadth and depth values were compared by one-way ANOVA with Sidak's multiple comparisons tests. The source is immuneACCESS, and TCRdb retained only in-frame sequences with V and J called. Part of the clones is not carried over; for the studies checked, unresolved V genes explain less than half of this, and the remainder is unexplained. V and J calls and clone size are those listed in that table; D and trimming were worked out from the DNA. The sample data list about 140,000 clones, and roughly 91% of these were observed just once. The ten largest clones capture around 3.1% of the sample.

In regard to this clone: Its recognized antigen is unknown. Base qualities are missing; no much larger clone stands one base away.

The label giving this sample's time point can be read as: about 28 days (+/-7) after the second vaccine dose. Because spike-specific TCR depth and breadth did not differ between the two schedules, AZD1222 recipients who got a second dose at roughly 4 weeks were pooled with those who got a second dose at roughly 12 weeks. Vaccinee samples were obtained from the UK trials COV001 and COV002, which included a single-blind randomized controlled phase 2/3 trial of AZD1222 (ChAdOx1 nCoV-19) in healthy adults. For TCRbeta chain sequencing, PBMC samples were collected from trial participants at day 0 and at day 28 after the second dose.

Sample: peripheral blood, taken 28 days after the second AZD1222 dose. The V gene is TRBV13 and the J gene is TRBJ1-1; the D gene is perhaps TRBD1, from 5 matching bases. The receptor was derived from an adult who received the AZD1222 COVID-19 vaccine. The DNA sequence is as follows: TGTGCCAGCAGCCTGGGGCCCGAAGCTTTCTTT. It codes for CASSLGPEAFF. Outside the CDR3, residues come from the reference TRBV13 and TRBJ1-1 proteins, so the full variable domain is: AAGVIQSPRHLIKEKRETATLKCYPIPRHDTVYWYQQGPGQDPQFLISFYEKMQSDKGSIPDRFSAQQFSDYHSELNMSSLELGDSALYFCASSLGPEAFFGQGTRLTVV.